This T cell receptor (beta chain) was identified during a study of STAT3 mutations in large granular lymphocyte leukemia. Study-level results: After therapy, about 35% of the 18 patients switched clonotypes, all new clones STAT3 wild type. Differing intervals and regimens complicate linking therapy response to clone burden. In T-cell large granular lymphocyte leukemia, about half of patients showed multiple immunodominant subclonotypes. Clonal expansion was inferred from samples taken at other timepoints.

Sequenced by immunoSEQ multiplex PCR; TCRdb stores in-frame clones only, minus some. The sample carries about 39,000 clones, about 81% recorded once. On this clone itself: What it binds is unknown.

Material: PBMCs. This TCR derives from a human donor with T large granular lymphocyte leukemia. Some clones in this sample may be carry-over from other donors' samples.

The CDR3 is CASSFYSADTQYF. The CDR3 DNA reads as TGTGCCAGCAGCTTTTACAGTGCAGATACGCAGTATTTT. The chain combines TRBV7-9 with TRBJ2-3; no clear D. The V end was cut by 3 bases, the J end by 4 bases, with 8 bases between. The germline V gene has CDR1 SEHNR and CDR2 FQNEAQ (reference sequence). CDR3 length: 13 amino acids.